Described below is a single T cell receptor (beta chain) sequence and its context. Alongside a J-beta primer mix, a sample-barcoded 5' primer served in a second PCR lasting about 6 to 12 cycles. TCRdb passed the 5' RACE reads through MiXCR, listing each CDR3 protein once. This table holds 750,000 to 850,000 distinct CDR3 sequences, around 25% found once. This entry comes from a study of blood T cells in healthy people across ages. Trimming took 7 bases from V and 0 from J, leaving 13 bases between them. The CDR3 runs 14 residues. This sample was shared with a second study, whose subject was T cells of mothers and their children.

V is TRBV12-3 or TRBV12-4 and J is TRBJ2-7, with a possible D match to TRBD1 (5 bases). The clonotype originates from a boy younger than 18 in good health. Sequencing was done on a sample of blood. The CDR3 spells CASMGPDSSYEQYF. CDR3 nucleotides: TGTGCCAGCATGGGGCCCGACAGCTCCTACGAGCAGTACTTC.